This T cell receptor (beta chain) was captured in a study of blood T cell repertoires in COVID-19. The wider study: Nucleic acid was either cDNA or gDNA, and it came from T cells, B-cell-depleted T cells, or PBMCs.

This CDR3 comprises 16 residues. V was cut by 3 bases and J by 3 bases, with 15 bases left in between. CDR1 is SGHNT and CDR2 is YYREEE in the germline V gene (reference sequence). Study processing details: Amplification from reference gene primers served as the basis for estimated nucleated cell counts. The data were produced by immunoSEQ multiplex PCR, yet TCRdb's version contains in-frame clones alone and is incomplete. That table is the source of V, J and clone size, and D and trimming were worked out from the DNA. The repertoire holds about 260,000 clones, with about 87% as singletons. This clonotype was sampled from a woman aged 40 to 55 who had recovered from COVID-19. The rearrangement joins TRBV5-4 to TRBJ1-4, with a possible D match to TRBD1 (6 bases). Sequenced material: peripheral blood. CDR3 nucleotides: TGTGCCAGCAGCTCATCAGGGGCGAGGGCTAATGAAAAACTGTTTTTT. This sequence encodes CASSSSGARANEKLFF.